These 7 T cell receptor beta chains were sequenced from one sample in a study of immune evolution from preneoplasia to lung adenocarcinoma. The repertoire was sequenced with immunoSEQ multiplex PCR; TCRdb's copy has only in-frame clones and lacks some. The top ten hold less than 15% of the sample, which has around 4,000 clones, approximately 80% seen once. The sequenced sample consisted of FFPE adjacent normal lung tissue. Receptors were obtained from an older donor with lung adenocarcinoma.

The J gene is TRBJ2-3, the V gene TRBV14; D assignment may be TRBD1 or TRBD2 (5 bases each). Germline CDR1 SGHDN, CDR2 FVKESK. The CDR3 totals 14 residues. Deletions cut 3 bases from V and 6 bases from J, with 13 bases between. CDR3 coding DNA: TGTGCCAGCAGCCAGGGGCTAGCCGGGGATACGCAGTATTTT. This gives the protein CASSQGLAGDTQYF.

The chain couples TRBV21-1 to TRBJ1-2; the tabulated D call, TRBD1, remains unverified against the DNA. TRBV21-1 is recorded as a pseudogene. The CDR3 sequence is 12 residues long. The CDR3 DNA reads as TGTGCCAGCAGCAAACATAACTATGGCTACACCTTC. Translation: CASSKHNYGYTF.

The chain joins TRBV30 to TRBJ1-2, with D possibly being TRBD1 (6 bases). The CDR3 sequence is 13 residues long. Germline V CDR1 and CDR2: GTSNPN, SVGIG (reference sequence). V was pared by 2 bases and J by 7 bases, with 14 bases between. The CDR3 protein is CAWSLRGPGGYTF. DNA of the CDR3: TGTGCCTGGAGTTTGCGGGGGCCGGGTGGCTACACCTTC.

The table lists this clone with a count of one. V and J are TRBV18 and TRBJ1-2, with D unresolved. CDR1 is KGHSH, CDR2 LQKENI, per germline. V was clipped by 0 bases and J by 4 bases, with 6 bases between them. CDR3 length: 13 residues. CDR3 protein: CASSPPGAYGYTF. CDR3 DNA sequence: TGTGCCAGCTCACCACCGGGTGCCTATGGCTACACCTTC.

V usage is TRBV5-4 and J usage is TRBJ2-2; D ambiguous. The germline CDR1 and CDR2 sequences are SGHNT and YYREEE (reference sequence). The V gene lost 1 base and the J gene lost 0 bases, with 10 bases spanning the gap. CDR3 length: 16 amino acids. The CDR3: CASSLFAASNTGELFF. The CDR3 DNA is TGTGCCAGCAGCTTGTTCGCAGCCTCGAACACCGGGGAGCTGTTTTTT.

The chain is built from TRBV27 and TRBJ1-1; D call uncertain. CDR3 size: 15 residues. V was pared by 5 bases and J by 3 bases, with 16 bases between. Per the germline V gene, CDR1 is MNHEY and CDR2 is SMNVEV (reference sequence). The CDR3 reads CASSARRLEDTEAFF. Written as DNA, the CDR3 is TGTGCCAGCAGTGCCAGGAGGTTGGAAGACACTGAAGCTTTCTTT.

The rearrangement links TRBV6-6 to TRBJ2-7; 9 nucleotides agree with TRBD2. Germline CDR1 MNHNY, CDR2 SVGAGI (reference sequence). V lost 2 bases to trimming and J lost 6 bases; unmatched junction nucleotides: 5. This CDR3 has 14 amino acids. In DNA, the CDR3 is TGTGCCAGCAGTTACGAAGCGGGAGGAGGCGAGCAGTACTTC. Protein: CASSYEAGGGEQYF.